One sample yielded the 13 T cell receptor beta chains listed below, sequenced in a study of graft-versus-host responses after intestinal transplantation. Generated by immunoSEQ multiplex PCR, the TCRdb table keeps only in-frame clones and is missing some. The table shows over 100,000 clones, with around nine tenths occurring only once. For these receptors, no antigen is known. The sequencing used unstimulated CD4+ T cells sorted from spleen or lymph node cells, collected before transplant. Receptors were obtained from a human donor who was the organ donor for an intestinal transplant.

The V call is TRBV19, the J call TRBJ1-2; D call uncertain. Per the germline V gene, CDR1 is LNHDA and CDR2 is SQIVND (reference sequence). The CDR3 consists of 13 residues. V lost 1 base to trimming and J lost 2 bases, with 5 bases between them. The CDR3 region has the DNA TGTGCCAGTAGTATAGTCCAGAACTATGGCTACACCTTC. Translation: CASSIVQNYGYTF.

V and J are TRBV5-8 and TRBJ1-5; 8 bases map to TRBD1. Germline V lookup: CDR1 SGHTS, CDR2 YDEGEE. This CDR3 contains 13 residues. V shed 4 bases, J shed 4 bases, and the junction held 1 base outside the gene matches. The CDR3, as DNA: TGTGCCAGCAGCCGGGACAGGAATCAGCCCCAGCATTTT. Encoded protein: CASSRDRNQPQHF.

The V and J genes are TRBV11-2 and TRBJ2-2, with D perhaps TRBD2 (5 bases). The V gene's germline CDR1 is SGHAT and CDR2 FQNNGV. With 5 bases removed from V and 0 bases from J, the gap between germline ends came to 13 bases. This CDR3 region has 16 residues. The DNA of the CDR3 is TGTGCCAGCAGCCCTGTATCCGGGGCGAACACCGGGGAGCTGTTTTTT. Translating it yields CASSPVSGANTGELFF.

The chain joins TRBV10-2 to TRBJ1-3, with 8 positions matching TRBD1. CDR3 size: 17 residues. Trimming took 5 bases from V and 4 from J; bases not matched to a gene: 13. The germline V gene has CDR1 WSHSY and CDR2 SAAADI. CDR3 protein: CASSPVPDRGAGNTIYF. In DNA form, the CDR3 reads TGCGCCAGCAGTCCAGTGCCCGACAGGGGTGCCGGAAACACCATATATTTT.

The CDR3 nucleotides are TGTGCCAGCAGTCAGGGGAATCAGCCCCAGCATTTT. Its protein is CASSQGNQPQHF. The chain has TRBV27 and TRBJ1-5, with D possibly being TRBD1 (6 bases). Germline V gene data show CDR1 as MNHEY and CDR2 as SMNVEV (reference sequence). This CDR3 has 12 amino acids. The V and J ends lost 5 bases and 4 bases respectively, with 6 bases between them.

The V gene is TRBV5-4, the J gene TRBJ2-2, with TRBD2 matching 11 bases. Germline trimming cut 2 bases from V and 7 bases from J; bases unmatched to any gene: 4. The CDR3 sequence is 15 residues long. From germline, CDR1 is SGHNT and CDR2 YYREEE (reference sequence). CDR3 DNA sequence: TGTGCCAGCAGCTTTCCGACTAGCGGGATCGGGGAGCTGTTTTTT. Translated, it gives CASSFPTSGIGELFF.

This clone was seen once. The chain's CDR3 is CASSLVRGLAYEQYF. The DNA of the CDR3 is TGTGCCAGCAGCTTAGTTCGGGGACTCGCCTACGAGCAGTACTTC. This chain links TRBV7-2 with TRBJ2-7, with D tentatively TRBD2 (6 bases). Between the trimmed V and J ends, which lost 1 base and 2 bases, there was a span of 12 bases. The CDR3 extends over 15 amino acids. Germline CDR1 reads SGHTA; CDR2 reads FQGNSA.

The sample holds one count of this clone. This chain connects TRBV18 to TRBJ1-2; D may be TRBD1 (5 bases). Deletions cut 2 bases from V and 4 bases from J, with 5 bases between. This CDR3 spans 12 amino acids. Per the germline V gene, CDR1 is KGHSH and CDR2 is LQKENI. CDR3 loop: CASSPGGYGYTF. For the CDR3, the DNA is TGTGCCAGCTCACCAGGGGGCTATGGCTACACCTTC.

The chain uses TRBV6-6 and TRBJ1-2; the D gene is possibly TRBD1 (6 bases). V lost 4 bases and J lost 8, with 14 bases in between. The CDR3 has 13 residues. Germline V gene data show CDR1 as MNHNY and CDR2 as SVGAGI (reference sequence). DNA for the CDR3: TGTGCCAGCAGTTGGGGGGGGGCGGGCGGCTACACCTTC. Translation: CASSWGGAGGYTF.

Here the CDR3 DNA reads TGTGCCAGCAGCCAACCGACGGGCGCCGGCTACGAGCAGTACTTC. Its protein is CASSQPTGAGYEQYF. The V and J genes are TRBV4-2 and TRBJ2-7; D unclear. V was clipped by 2 bases and J by 3 bases, with 14 bases between them. The CDR3 length is 15 residues. Germline lookup yields CDR1 LGHNA and CDR2 YNFKEQ.

The V call is TRBV19, the J call TRBJ1-2; a weak D match, TRBD1 (5 bases). V lost 1 base, J lost 4 bases, and 10 bases lay in between. Per germline, CDR1 LNHDA and CDR2 SQIVND (reference sequence). This CDR3 region has 14 residues. CDR3 sequence reads: CASSIGAGSYGYTF. DNA for the CDR3: TGTGCCAGTAGTATAGGGGCAGGGAGCTATGGCTACACCTTC.

The chain employs TRBV10-3 and TRBJ1-4; D not resolved. Trimming took off 0 bases at V and 6 bases at J, with 8 bases between the two ends. The germline V gene has CDR1 ENHRY and CDR2 SYGVKD. This CDR3 spans 14 amino acids. CDR3 loop: CAISESSGDEKLFF. The DNA of the CDR3 is TGTGCCATCAGTGAGTCGTCCGGGGATGAAAAACTGTTTTTT.

This chain links TRBV5-4 with TRBJ1-4; D possibly corresponds to TRBD1 (5 bases). The CDR3 runs to 15 residues. The V and J ends lost 4 bases and 4 bases respectively, with 14 bases between them. Germline V CDR1 and CDR2: SGHNT, YYREEE (reference sequence). The CDR3 sequence is CASSPGTENNEKLFF. The CDR3 nucleotides read TGTGCCAGCAGCCCCGGGACGGAAAATAATGAAAAACTGTTTTTT.